The clone carrying this T cell receptor (beta chain) was seen a single time. The source of the sample is a study of cytomegalovirus exposure and HLA in healthy donors. Libraries were prepared by immunoSEQ multiplex PCR; TCRdb keeps only in-frame clonotypes and omits some of them. The repertoire includes roughly 220,000 clones, around 90% of them detected once, and roughly 1% sits in the top ten. The ends were cut back, 6 bases at V and 3 bases at J, with 11 bases in the middle. This CDR3 region has 14 residues. Germline loops: CDR1 MNHNY, CDR2 SVGAGI (reference sequence). The V and J genes are TRBV6-6 and TRBJ1-4; D gene unclear. The sequence came from a woman under 30 in good health and CMV-seronegative. The sample taken for sequencing was PBMCs. CDR3 sequence reads: CASSPMRANEKLFF. The CDR3 DNA reads TGTGCCAGCAGCCCAATGCGAGCTAATGAAAAACTGTTTTTT.